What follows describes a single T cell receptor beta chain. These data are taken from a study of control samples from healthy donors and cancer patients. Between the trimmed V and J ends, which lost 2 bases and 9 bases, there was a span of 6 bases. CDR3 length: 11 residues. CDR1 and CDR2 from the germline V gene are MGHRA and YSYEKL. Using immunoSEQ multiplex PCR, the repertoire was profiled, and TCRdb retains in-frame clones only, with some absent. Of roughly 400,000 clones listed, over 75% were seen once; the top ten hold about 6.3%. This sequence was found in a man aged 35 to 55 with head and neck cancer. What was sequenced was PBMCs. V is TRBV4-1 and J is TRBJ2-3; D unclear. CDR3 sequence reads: CASSQLDTQYF. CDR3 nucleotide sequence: TGCGCCAGCAGCCAACTGGACACGCAGTATTTT.